The next 5 T cell receptor beta chains were all read from a single sample in a study of T cell changes during pregnancy in multiple sclerosis. Profiling relied on immunoSEQ multiplex PCR, and the TCRdb table lists in-frame clones only, not all of them. The sample includes under 40,000 clones, 80% to 95% of them seen just once. This material consisted of CD4+ T cells from peripheral blood mononuclear cells, taken in the third trimester of pregnancy. The receptors come from a female donor in good health, enrolled as a control in a pregnancy study.

This clone was seen a few times. This chain links TRBV5-4 with TRBJ1-1; D call uncertain. The V gene lost 0 bases and the J gene lost 0 bases, with 6 bases spanning the gap. Germline V gives CDR1 SGHNT, CDR2 YYREEE (reference sequence). The CDR3 has 14 amino acids. The CDR3 protein is CASSLDSLNTEAFF. The DNA for the CDR3 is TGTGCCAGCAGCTTGGACTCACTGAACACTGAAGCTTTCTTT.

This chain connects TRBV7-9 to TRBJ2-1; the D gene is possibly TRBD2 (6 bases). Germline values: CDR1 SEHNR, CDR2 FQNEAQ (reference sequence). The V and J ends lost 1 base and 5 bases respectively, with 12 bases between them. The CDR3 runs to 15 residues. The CDR3 protein is CASSLEAGRHNEQFF. Here the CDR3 DNA reads TGTGCCAGCAGCTTAGAGGCAGGGAGGCACAATGAGCAGTTCTTC.

V usage is TRBV27 and J usage is TRBJ2-2; D might be TRBD2 (6 bases). CDR3 length: 16 amino acids. Trimming pared 5 bases from V and 5 bases from J, leaving 18 bases between. Germline CDR1 is MNHEY and CDR2 is SMNVEV (reference sequence). The CDR3 DNA reads as TGTGCCAGCAGTACCCCTAATGGGGGGAAAACCGGGGAGCTGTTTTTT. As protein: CASSTPNGGKTGELFF.

The genes are TRBV9 and TRBJ2-3, with D perhaps TRBD2 (6 bases). The CDR3 covers 12 residues. Germline assignment: CDR1 SGDLS and CDR2 YYNGEE. The CDR3 nucleotides are TGTGTCGGCGGGGACAGCACAGATACGCAGTATTTT. Amino acids: CVGGDSTDTQYF.

The rearrangement joins TRBV18 to TRBJ1-2, with unresolved D. The V gene's germline CDR1 is KGHSH and CDR2 LQKENI. The length of the CDR3 is 19 residues. Between the trimmed V and J ends, which lost 6 bases and 5 bases, there was a span of 31 bases. CDR3 coding DNA: TGTGCCAGCTCTTCATCCCGAACGGATAGCGTGGCTGGGAGGTATGGCTACACCTTC. Its protein is CASSSSRTDSVAGRYGYTF.